Listed here is a single T cell receptor (beta chain). Germline V gene lookup returns CDR1 SGHDN and CDR2 FVKESK. The CDR3 runs to 15 residues. V was pared by 0 bases and J by 7 bases, with 15 bases between. These data are taken from a study of early T cells in non-severe SARS-CoV-2 infection. For the study at large: Bulk RNA taken from unsorted whole blood was sequenced, leaving chains unpaired.

The library protocol tagged individual cDNA molecules with unique molecular identifiers. TCRdb re-called the 5' RACE reads through MiXCR, storing one row per CDR3 protein. The repertoire includes around 39,000 distinct CDR3 sequences, 7.5% to 9% of them detected once, and 12% sits in the top ten. The source of this sequence is an adult who was a healthcare worker with PCR-confirmed SARS-CoV-2 infection or an uninfected control (not recorded which). The source was whole blood, collected at baseline. This sequence joins TRBV14 and TRBJ1-2; no clear D gene. The CDR3 region has the DNA TGTGCCAGCAGCCAAGATTGGAGAGGGTTTGGTGGCTACACCTTC. Translation: CASSQDWRGFGGYTF.